The 5 T cell receptor beta chains below were found in one sample sequenced in a study of shared clonotypes between healthy human individuals. Repertoires were generated with immunoSEQ multiplex PCR, while TCRdb's copy carries only in-frame clones and drops some. This sample yields about 1 million clones, of which roughly 80% are seen a single time; 1.2% to 1.5% belongs to the top ten. Sequencing was done on a sample of memory CD4+ T cells sorted from blood. This sample's subset: CD45RA-negative fraction. The receptor source for this set is a man between 18 and 35 years old in good health.

The chain has TRBV18 and TRBJ2-1; a possible D gene is TRBD2 (6 bases). With 6 bases removed from V and 6 bases from J, the gap between germline ends came to 12 bases. This CDR3 spans 13 amino acids. Germline V gene lookup returns CDR1 KGHSH and CDR2 LQKENI. CDR3 residues: CASSATSRNEQFF. CDR3 in DNA: TGTGCCAGCTCGGCGACTAGTCGCAATGAGCAGTTCTTC.

This clone was observed a handful of times. The chain joins TRBV5-4 to TRBJ1-3; no reliable D call. The V gene lost 2 bases and the J gene lost 7 bases, with 4 bases spanning the gap. This CDR3 is 11 amino acids long. Per the germline V gene, CDR1 is SGHNT and CDR2 is YYREEE (reference sequence). The CDR3 sequence is CASSFGNTIYF. As DNA, the CDR3 is TGTGCCAGCAGCTTCGGCAACACCATATATTTT.

This chain connects TRBV7-2 to TRBJ2-7; 10 bases agree with TRBD2. The ends lost 1 base at V and 4 bases at J; junction bases unmatched: 7. From germline, CDR1 is SGHTA and CDR2 FQGNSA. The CDR3 length is 16 residues. In DNA, the CDR3 is TGTGCCAGCAGCTTAGGACCAGCGGGAGGGGCGTACGAGCAGTACTTC. Encoded protein: CASSLGPAGGAYEQYF.

The V gene is TRBV6-5, the J gene TRBJ2-7; TRBD2 aligns across 8 bases. Per germline, CDR1 MNHEY and CDR2 SVGAGI. The CDR3 loop spans 13 amino acids. Unmatched junction bases numbered 6, after V lost 5 bases and J lost 6 bases. The CDR3 bases are TGTGCCAGCAGTCCCCCGGGGGGGCGCGAGCAGTACTTC. This translates into CASSPPGGREQYF.

The chain combines TRBV5-1 with TRBJ2-2, with TRBD1 matching over 11 bases. J lost 4 bases, V lost 3 bases, and 20 bases had no gene match. This CDR3 has 21 amino acids. Germline CDR1 is SGHRS and CDR2 is YFSETQ. This CDR3 reads CASSSLNTPARGTGGTGELFF. CDR3 coding DNA: TGCGCCAGCAGCTCGCTTAATACCCCAGCTAGGGGGACAGGGGGCACCGGGGAGCTGTTTTTT.